This T cell receptor beta chain was documented in a study of graft-versus-host responses after intestinal transplantation. Study as a whole: Each recipient received anti-thymocyte globulin induction, then tacrolimus and steroids for about 3 years.

As to this clone: What it binds is unknown.

CDR1 and CDR2 (germline): SEHNR, FQNEAQ (reference sequence). The length of the CDR3 is 18 residues. Trimming shortened V by 5 bases and J by 3 bases, and 22 bases separated the two germline ends. Findings and caveats of the study: Early post-transplant HvG declines were associated with peak circulating GvH clone levels. Patients with graft-donor T cell macrochimerism had high graft-versus-host to host-versus-graft clonal ratios in allografts. Investigators detected GvH clones in recipient marrow, with some emerging earlier in ileum or blood.

Repertoires were generated with immunoSEQ multiplex PCR, while TCRdb's copy carries only in-frame clones and drops some. This sample carries tens of thousands of clones, 85% to 95% of them seen once, and the ten largest clones take roughly 2%. This receptor was taken from a human donor who received an intestinal transplant. The specimen comprised unstimulated CD8+ T cells sorted from spleen or lymph node cells, sampled before intestinal transplant. The chain couples TRBV7-9 to TRBJ2-2; tentatively, D is TRBD2 (7 bases). Here the CDR3 DNA reads TGTGCCAGCAGCACACCCCAAGAGGGGGGGGCGGACACCGGGGAGCTGTTTTTT. It codes for CASSTPQEGGADTGELFF.